These 7 T cell receptor beta chains share one sample of origin, sequenced in a study of blood T cell repertoires in COVID-19. Here immunoSEQ multiplex PCR was the method, and the copy in TCRdb shows in-frame clones only, minus some. The table lists about 380,000 clones, around 90% of them singletons. Sequenced: PBMCs or T cells enriched from blood (not recorded which). The receptors derive from a woman under 30 who had recovered from COVID-19.

The rearrangement uses TRBV11-3 and TRBJ2-2, with D perhaps TRBD2 (5 bases). In germline, CDR1 is SGHNT, CDR2 YENEEA. V was pared by 4 bases and J by 1 base, with 7 bases between. The CDR3 totals 14 residues. The CDR3 loop is CASSSGLNTGELFF. Here the CDR3 DNA reads TGTGCCAGCAGCTCCGGACTGAACACCGGGGAGCTGTTTTTT. The variable domain in full, with the rest retrieved from reference TRBV11-3 and TRBJ2-2, is EAGVVQSPRYKIIEKKQPVAFWCNPISGHNTLYWYLQNLGQGPELLIRYENEEAVDDSQLPKDRFSAERLKGVDSTLKIQPAELGDSAVYLCASSSGLNTGELFFGEGSRLTVL.

J is TRBJ1-2 and V is TRBV6-6; possible D gene TRBD1, 6 bases. This CDR3 is built from 13 residues. The germline V and J ends were trimmed by 0 bases and 7 bases, with 9 bases remaining between them. The germline V gene has CDR1 MNHNY and CDR2 SVGAGI (reference sequence). As DNA, the CDR3 is TGTGCCAGCAGTTACTCATCAGGGGCTGGCTACACCTTC. This sequence encodes CASSYSSGAGYTF.

V gene TRBV6-5 combines with J gene TRBJ1-6, with 8 bases lining up with TRBD1. Germline loops: CDR1 MNHEY, CDR2 SVGAGI. This CDR3 contains 16 residues. J was trimmed by 6 bases and V by 4 bases; bases with no gene match: 8. CDR3 region: CASSFRDRRLNSPLHF. CDR3 nucleotides: TGTGCCAGCAGTTTCCGGGACAGGAGACTTAATTCACCCCTCCACTTT.

The gene calls are TRBV2 and TRBJ1-1; weak D call: TRBD1 (6 bases). V was clipped by 7 bases and J by 3 bases, with 18 bases between them. CDR1 SNHLY and CDR2 FYNNEI come from the germline V gene. This CDR3 has 15 amino acids. The CDR3 nucleotides are TGTGCCAGCATTGTCAGGGGCCTCCTTGACACTGAAGCTTTCTTT. Protein: CASIVRGLLDTEAFF.

CDR3: CAISESGTGNSPLHF. The DNA for the CDR3 is TGTGCCATCAGTGAGTCTGGGACAGGGAATTCACCCCTCCACTTT. The J gene is TRBJ1-6, the V gene TRBV10-3; 9 bases are shared with TRBD1. The CDR3 runs to 15 residues. The junction had 1 base not matched to a gene; V was cut back by 0 bases and J by 7 bases. Germline CDR1 and CDR2: ENHRY and SYGVKD.

The genes are TRBV2 and TRBJ2-1, with 13 bases fitting TRBD2. CDR1 is SNHLY and CDR2 is FYNNEI in the germline V gene. The J segment lost 6 bases and the V segment lost 6 bases, leaving 11 bases of the junction unmatched. The CDR3 sequence is 17 residues long. The DNA for the CDR3 is TGTGCCAGCAGGACTCCCTCGACTAGCGGGGGGACCAATGAGCAGTTCTTC. Translation gives CASRTPSTSGGTNEQFF.

The rearrangement links TRBV2 to TRBJ1-4, with a possible D match to TRBD1 (5 bases). Per the germline V gene, CDR1 is SNHLY and CDR2 is FYNNEI. The V and J ends lost 3 bases and 3 bases respectively, with 11 bases between them. The CDR3 length is 15 residues. The CDR3 DNA reads as TGTGCCAGCAGTGATGCCGACAGAGCTAATGAAAAACTGTTTTTT. Residues: CASSDADRANEKLFF.